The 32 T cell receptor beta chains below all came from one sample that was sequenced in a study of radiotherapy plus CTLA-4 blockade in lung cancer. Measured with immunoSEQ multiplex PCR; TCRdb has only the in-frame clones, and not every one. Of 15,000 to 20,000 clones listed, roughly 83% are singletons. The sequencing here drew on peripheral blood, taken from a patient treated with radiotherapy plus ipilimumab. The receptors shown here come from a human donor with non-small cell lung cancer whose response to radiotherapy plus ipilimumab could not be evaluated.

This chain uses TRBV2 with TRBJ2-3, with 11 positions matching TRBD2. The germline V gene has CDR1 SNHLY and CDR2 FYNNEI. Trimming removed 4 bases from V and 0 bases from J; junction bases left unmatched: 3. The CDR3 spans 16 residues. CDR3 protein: CASSGRLAGSTDTQYF. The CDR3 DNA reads TGTGCCAGCAGTGGTAGACTAGCGGGGAGCACAGATACGCAGTATTTT.

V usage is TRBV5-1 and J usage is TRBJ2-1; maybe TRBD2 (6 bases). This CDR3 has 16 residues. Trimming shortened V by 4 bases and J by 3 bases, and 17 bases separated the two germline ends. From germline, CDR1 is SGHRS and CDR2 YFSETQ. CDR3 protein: CASSPAPGGIYNEQFF. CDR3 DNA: TGCGCCAGCAGCCCGGCTCCTGGGGGGATCTACAATGAGCAGTTCTTC.

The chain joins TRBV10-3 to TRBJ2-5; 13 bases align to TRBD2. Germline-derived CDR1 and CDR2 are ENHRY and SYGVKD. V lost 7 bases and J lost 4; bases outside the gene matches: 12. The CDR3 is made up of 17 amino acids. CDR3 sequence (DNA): TGTGCCATCACCATACTGACTAGCGGGAGGTCAAGAGAGACCCAGTACTTC. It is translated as CAITILTSGRSRETQYF.

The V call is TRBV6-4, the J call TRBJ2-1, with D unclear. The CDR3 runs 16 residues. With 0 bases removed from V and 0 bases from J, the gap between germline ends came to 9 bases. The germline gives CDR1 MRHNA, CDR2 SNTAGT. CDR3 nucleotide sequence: TGTGCCAGCAGTGACTCGCAGGCCCGCTCCTACAATGAGCAGTTCTTC. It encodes CASSDSQARSYNEQFF.

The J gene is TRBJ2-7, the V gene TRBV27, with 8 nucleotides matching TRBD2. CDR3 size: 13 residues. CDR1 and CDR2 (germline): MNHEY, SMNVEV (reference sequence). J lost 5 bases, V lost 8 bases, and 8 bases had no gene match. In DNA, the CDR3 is TGTGCCAGCGGTCTGGCGGGAGGAAACGAGCAGTACTTC. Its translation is CASGLAGGNEQYF.

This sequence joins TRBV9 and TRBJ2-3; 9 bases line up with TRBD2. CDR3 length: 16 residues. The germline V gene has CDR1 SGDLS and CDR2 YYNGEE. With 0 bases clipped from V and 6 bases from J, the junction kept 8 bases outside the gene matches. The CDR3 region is CASSVASGAMGDTQYF. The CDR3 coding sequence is TGTGCCAGCAGCGTAGCTAGCGGGGCCATGGGGGATACGCAGTATTTT. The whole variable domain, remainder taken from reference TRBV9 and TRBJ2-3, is DSGVTQTPKHLITATGQRVTLRCSPRSGDLSVYWYQQSLDQGLQFLIQYYNGEERAKGNILERFSAQQFPDLHSELNLSSLELGDSALYFCASSVASGAMGDTQYFGPGTRLTVL.

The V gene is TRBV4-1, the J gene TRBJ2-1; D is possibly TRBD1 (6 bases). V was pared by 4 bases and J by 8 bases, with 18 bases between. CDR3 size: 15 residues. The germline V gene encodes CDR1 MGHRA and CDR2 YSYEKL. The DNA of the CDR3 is TGCGCCAGCAGCCGGACATCGCACAGGGCCGATGAGCAGTTCTTC. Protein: CASSRTSHRADEQFF.

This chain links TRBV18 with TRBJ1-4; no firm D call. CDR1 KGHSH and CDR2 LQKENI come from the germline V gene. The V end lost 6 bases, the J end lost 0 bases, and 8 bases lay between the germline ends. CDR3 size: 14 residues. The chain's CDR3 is CASSASATNEKLFF. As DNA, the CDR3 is TGTGCCAGCTCCGCCAGTGCAACTAATGAAAAACTGTTTTTT.

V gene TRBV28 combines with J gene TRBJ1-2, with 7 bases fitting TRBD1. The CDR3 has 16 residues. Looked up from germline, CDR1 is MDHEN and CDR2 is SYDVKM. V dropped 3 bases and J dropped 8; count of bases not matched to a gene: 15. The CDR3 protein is CASSFFSGRAGGGYTF. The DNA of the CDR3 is TGTGCCAGCAGTTTCTTTTCCGGTCGAGCAGGGGGAGGCTACACCTTC.

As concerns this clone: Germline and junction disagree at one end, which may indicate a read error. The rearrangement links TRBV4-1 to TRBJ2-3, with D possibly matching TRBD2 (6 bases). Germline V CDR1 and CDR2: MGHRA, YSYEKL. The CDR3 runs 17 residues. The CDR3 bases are TGCGCCAGCACTGGGTTGGCCCGCGGGACCCTAATTGATAGGCAGTATTTT. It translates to CASTGLARGTLIDRQYF.

The CDR3 is CASSLDGQMYYEQYF. Written as DNA, the CDR3 is TGTGCCAGCAGCTTGGACGGACAGATGTATTACGAGCAGTACTTC. The V gene is TRBV7-2, the J gene TRBJ2-7, with D possibly being TRBD1 (6 bases). V dropped 3 bases and J dropped 4 bases, with 16 bases sitting between them. Germline V CDR1 and CDR2: SGHTA, FQGNSA. The CDR3 extends over 15 amino acids.

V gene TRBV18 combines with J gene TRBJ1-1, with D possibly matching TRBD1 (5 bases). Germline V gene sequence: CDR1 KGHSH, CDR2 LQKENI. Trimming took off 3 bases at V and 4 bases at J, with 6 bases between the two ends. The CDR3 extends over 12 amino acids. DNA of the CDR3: TGTGCCAGCTCACCCGACAGCACTGAAGCTTTCTTT. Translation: CASSPDSTEAFF.

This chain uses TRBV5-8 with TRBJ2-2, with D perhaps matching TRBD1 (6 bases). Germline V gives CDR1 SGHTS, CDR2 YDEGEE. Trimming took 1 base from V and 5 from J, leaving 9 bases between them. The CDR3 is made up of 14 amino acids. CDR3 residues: CASSLPGVTGELFF. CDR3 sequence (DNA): TGTGCCAGCAGCTTGCCAGGGGTGACCGGGGAGCTGTTTTTT. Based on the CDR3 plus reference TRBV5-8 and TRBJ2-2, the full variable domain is EAGVTQSPTHLIKTRGQQATLRCSPISGHTSVYWYQQALGLGLQFLLWYDEGEERNRGNFPPRFSGRQFPNYSSELNVNALELEDSALYLCASSLPGVTGELFFGEGSRLTVL.

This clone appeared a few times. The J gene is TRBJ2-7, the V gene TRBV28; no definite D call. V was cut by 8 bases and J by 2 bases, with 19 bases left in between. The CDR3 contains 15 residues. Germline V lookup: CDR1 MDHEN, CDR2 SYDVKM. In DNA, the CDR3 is TGTGCCAGCCAATCCCTCCCGGCGGATACCTACGAGCAGTACTTC. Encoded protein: CASQSLPADTYEQYF.

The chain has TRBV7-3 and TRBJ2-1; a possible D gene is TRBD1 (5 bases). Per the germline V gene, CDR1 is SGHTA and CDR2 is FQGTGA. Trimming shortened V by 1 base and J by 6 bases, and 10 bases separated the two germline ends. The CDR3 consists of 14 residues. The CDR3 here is CASSLITGVNEQFF. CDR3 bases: TGTGCCAGCAGCTTAATAACAGGTGTCAATGAGCAGTTCTTC.

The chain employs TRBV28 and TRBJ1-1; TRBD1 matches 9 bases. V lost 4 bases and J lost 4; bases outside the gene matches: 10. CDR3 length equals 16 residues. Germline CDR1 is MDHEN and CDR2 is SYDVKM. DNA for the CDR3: TGTGCCAGCAGTTCACTTACCGGGACAGGGTTCACTGAAGCTTTCTTT. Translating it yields CASSSLTGTGFTEAFF.

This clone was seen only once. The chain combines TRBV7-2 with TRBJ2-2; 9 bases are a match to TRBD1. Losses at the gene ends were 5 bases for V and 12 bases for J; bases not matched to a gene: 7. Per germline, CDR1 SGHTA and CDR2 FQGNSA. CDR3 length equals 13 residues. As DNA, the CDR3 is TGTGCCAGCAGCCCGGGACAGGGTGGGAAGCTGTTTTTT. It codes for CASSPGQGGKLFF.

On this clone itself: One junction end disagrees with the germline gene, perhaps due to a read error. CDR3 sequence: CATSDRSIF. Here the CDR3 DNA reads TGTGCCACCAGCGACAGGAGTATCTTC. The chain is built from TRBV6-6 and TRBJ2-1; a possible D gene is TRBD1 (6 bases). The CDR3 length is 9 residues. Germline lookup yields CDR1 MNHNY and CDR2 SVGAGI (reference sequence).

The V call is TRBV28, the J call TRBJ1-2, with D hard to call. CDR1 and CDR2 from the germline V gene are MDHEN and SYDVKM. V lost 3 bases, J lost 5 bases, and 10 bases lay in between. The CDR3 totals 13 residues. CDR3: CASSLSSLYGYTF. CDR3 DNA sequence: TGTGCCAGCAGTTTGTCTAGCCTATATGGCTACACCTTC.

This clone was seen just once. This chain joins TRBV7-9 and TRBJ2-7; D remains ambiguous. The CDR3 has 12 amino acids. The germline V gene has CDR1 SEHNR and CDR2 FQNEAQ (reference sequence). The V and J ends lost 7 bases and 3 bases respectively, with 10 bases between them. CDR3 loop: CASTTASYEQYF. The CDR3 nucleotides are TGTGCCAGCACCACCGCCAGCTACGAGCAGTACTTC.

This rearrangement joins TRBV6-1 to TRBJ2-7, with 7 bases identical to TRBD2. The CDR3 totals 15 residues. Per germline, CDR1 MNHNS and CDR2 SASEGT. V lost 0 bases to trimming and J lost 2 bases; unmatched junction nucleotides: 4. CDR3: CASSEAGLAAYEQYF. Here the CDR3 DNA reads TGTGCCAGCAGTGAAGCTGGGCTAGCGGCCTACGAGCAGTACTTC.

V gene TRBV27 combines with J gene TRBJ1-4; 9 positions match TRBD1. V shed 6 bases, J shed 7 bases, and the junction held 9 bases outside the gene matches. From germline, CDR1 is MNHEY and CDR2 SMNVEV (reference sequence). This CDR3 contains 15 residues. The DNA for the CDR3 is TGTGCCAGCAGGCCCCGGGACAGGGAAACTGAAAAACTGTTTTTT. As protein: CASRPRDRETEKLFF.

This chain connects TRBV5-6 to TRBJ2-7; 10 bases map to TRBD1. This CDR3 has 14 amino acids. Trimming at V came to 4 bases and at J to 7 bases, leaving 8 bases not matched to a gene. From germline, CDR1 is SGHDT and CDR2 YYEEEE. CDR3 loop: CASSRDRGVGEQYF. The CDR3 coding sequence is TGTGCCAGCAGCAGGGACAGGGGAGTCGGGGAGCAGTACTTC.

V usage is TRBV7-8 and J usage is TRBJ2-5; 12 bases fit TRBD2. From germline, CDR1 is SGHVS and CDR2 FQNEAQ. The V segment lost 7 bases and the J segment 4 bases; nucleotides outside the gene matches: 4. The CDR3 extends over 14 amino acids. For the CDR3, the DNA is TGTGCCAGCACGCCTAGCGGGAGGGCAGAGACCCAGTACTTC. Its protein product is CASTPSGRAETQYF.

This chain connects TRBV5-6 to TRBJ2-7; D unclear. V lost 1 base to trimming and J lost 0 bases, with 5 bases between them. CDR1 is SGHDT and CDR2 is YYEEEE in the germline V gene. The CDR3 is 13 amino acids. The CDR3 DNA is TGTGCCAGCAGCTTGCTGAGCTCCTACGAGCAGTACTTC. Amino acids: CASSLLSSYEQYF.

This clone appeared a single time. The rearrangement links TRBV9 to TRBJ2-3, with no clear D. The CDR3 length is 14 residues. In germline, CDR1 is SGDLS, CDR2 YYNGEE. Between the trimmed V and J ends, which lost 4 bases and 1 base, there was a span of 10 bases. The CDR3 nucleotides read TGTGCCAGCAGCTTAAGCCGGGGCACAGATACGCAGTATTTT. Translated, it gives CASSLSRGTDTQYF. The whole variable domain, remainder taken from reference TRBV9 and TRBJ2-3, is DSGVTQTPKHLITATGQRVTLRCSPRSGDLSVYWYQQSLDQGLQFLIQYYNGEERAKGNILERFSAQQFPDLHSELNLSSLELGDSALYFCASSLSRGTDTQYFGPGTRLTVL.

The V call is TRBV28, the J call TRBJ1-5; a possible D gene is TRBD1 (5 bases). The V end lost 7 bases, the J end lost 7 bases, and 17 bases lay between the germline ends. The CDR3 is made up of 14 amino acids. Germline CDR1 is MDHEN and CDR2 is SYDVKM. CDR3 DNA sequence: TGTGCCAGCAACCGCAGGGCCGCGGGGCAGCCCCAGCATTTT. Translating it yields CASNRRAAGQPQHF.

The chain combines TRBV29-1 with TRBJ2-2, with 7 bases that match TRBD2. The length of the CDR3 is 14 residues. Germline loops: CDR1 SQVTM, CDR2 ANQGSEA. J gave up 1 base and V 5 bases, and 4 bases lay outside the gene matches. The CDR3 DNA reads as TGCAGCGTTTCCGGGACTAAGAACACCGGGGAGCTGTTTTTT. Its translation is CSVSGTKNTGELFF.

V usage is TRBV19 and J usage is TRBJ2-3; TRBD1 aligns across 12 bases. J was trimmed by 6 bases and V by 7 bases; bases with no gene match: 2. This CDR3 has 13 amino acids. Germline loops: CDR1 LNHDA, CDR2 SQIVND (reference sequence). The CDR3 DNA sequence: TGTGCCAGTACGGGACAGGGGGCCGATACGCAGTATTTT. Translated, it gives CASTGQGADTQYF.

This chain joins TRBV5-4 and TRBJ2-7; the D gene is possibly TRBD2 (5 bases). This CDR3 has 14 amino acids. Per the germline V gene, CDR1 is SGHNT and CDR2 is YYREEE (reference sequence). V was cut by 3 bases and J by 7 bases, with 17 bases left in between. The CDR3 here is CASSSRTWSGEQYF. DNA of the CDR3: TGTGCCAGCAGCTCCAGGACTTGGTCGGGGGAGCAGTACTTC.

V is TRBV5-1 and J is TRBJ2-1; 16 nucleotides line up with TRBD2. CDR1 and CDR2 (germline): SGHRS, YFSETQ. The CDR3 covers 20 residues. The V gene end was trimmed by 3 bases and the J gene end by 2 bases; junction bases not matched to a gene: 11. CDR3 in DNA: TGCGCCAGCAGCTATGGTTCCGGGACTAGCGGGGGGGCCCCCTACAATGAGCAGTTCTTC. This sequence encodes CASSYGSGTSGGAPYNEQFF.

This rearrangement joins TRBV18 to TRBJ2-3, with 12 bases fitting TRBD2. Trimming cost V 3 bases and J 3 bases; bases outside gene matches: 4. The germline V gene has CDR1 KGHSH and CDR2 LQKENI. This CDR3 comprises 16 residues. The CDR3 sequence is CASSPPSGGVTDTQYF. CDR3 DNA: TGTGCCAGCTCACCCCCTAGCGGGGGGGTTACAGATACGCAGTATTTT.